The rows below give T cell receptor beta chains drawn from one sample of a study of control samples from healthy donors and cancer patients. The assay was immunoSEQ multiplex PCR, and TCRdb's table has in-frame clones only and misses some. The table has 75,000 to 95,000 clones, approximately 93% seen once; the top ten hold approximately 1.5%. What was sequenced was blood. These receptors were obtained from a woman between 25 and 40 years old in good health. Each CDR3 is given with its conserved first and last residue. A D gene is named only where the DNA matches it firmly. Only part of the rows carry a size: once, few, many, or a class if the clone is expanded.

TRBD2,TRBV2,14,TRBJ2-7,-,CAIVTSGRAYEQYF,TGTGCCATAGTGACTAGCGGGAGAGCCTACGAGCAGTACTTC
-,TRBV19,14,TRBJ2-3,once,CASSPRDNTDTQYF,TGTGCCAGTAGTCCGAGGGACAACACAGATACGCAGTATTTT
-,TRBV5-4,14,TRBJ1-1,-,CASSLGQTNTEAFF,TGTGCCAGCAGCTTAGGACAGACGAACACTGAAGCTTTCTTT
TRBD1,TRBV5-1,14,TRBJ2-2,-,CASSPGGNTGELFF,TGCGCCAGCAGCCCAGGGGGCAACACCGGGGAGCTGTTTTTT
-,TRBV5-1,13,TRBJ1-1,-,CASSLQGDTEAFF,TGCGCCAGCAGCTTGCAGGGAGACACTGAAGCTTTCTTT
-,TRBV5-1,14,TRBJ1-5,-,CASSSGVGHQPQHF,TGCGCCAGCAGCTCGGGGGTAGGGCATCAGCCCCAGCATTTT
TRBD2,TRBV19,15,TRBJ2-1,-,CASSIVLAGGDEQFF,TGTGCCAGTAGTATTGTGCTAGCGGGAGGGGATGAGCAGTTCTTC
-,TRBV24-1,16,TRBJ2-3,-,CATSATGTLSTDTQYF,TGTGCCACCAGTGCCACCGGGACACTCAGCACAGATACGCAGTATTTT
-,TRBV5-1,13,TRBJ1-6,-,CASSLEGGPPLHF,TGCGCCAGCAGCTTGGAGGGGGGTCCACCCCTCCACTTT
TRBD1,TRBV7-9,14,TRBJ2-7,-,CASSLSQGAYEQYF,TGTGCCAGCAGCTTAAGCCAGGGGGCCTACGAGCAGTACTTC